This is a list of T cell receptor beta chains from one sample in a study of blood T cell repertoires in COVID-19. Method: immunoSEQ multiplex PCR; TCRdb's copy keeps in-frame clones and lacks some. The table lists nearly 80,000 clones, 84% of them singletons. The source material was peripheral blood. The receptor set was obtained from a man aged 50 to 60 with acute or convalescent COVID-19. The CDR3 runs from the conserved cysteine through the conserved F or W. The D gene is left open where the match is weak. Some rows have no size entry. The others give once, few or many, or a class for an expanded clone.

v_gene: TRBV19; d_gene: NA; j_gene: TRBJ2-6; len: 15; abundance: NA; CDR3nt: TGTGCCAGTAGCCCAGGGGTGGCTGGGGCCAACGTCCTGACTTTC; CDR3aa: CASSPGVAGANVLTF
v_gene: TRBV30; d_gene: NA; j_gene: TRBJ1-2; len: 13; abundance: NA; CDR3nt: TGTGCCTGGAGTGCATTCCCGGGAGTTGGCTACACCTTC; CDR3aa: CAWSAFPGVGYTF
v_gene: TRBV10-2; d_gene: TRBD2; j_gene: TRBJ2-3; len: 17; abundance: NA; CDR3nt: TGCGCCAGCAGTGAACCCTGGGGGGGTGGGATTACAGATACGCAGTATTTT; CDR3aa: CASSEPWGGGITDTQYF
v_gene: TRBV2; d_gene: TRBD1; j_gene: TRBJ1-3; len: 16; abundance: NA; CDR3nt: TGTGCCAGCAGTGCAGACAGGGGTAGCTCTGGAAACACCATATATTTT; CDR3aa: CASSADRGSSGNTIYF
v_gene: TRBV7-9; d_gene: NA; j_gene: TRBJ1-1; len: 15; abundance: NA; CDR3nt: TGTGCCAGCAGCCCTACAGGGTCGGTCAACACTGAAGCTTTCTTT; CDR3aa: CASSPTGSVNTEAFF
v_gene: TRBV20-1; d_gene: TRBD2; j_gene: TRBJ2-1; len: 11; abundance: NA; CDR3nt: TGCAGTGCCCCCCAAGCGGGGGAGCAGTTCTTC; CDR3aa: CSAPQAGEQFF
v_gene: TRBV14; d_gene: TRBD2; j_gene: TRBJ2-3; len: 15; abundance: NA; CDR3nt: TGTGCCAGCAGCCAACAACTAGCGGCCACAGATACGCAGTATTTT; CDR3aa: CASSQQLAATDTQYF
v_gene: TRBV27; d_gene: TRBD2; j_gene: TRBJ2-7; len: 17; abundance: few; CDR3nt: TGTGCCAGCAGGACGGGACTAGCGGGAGGGGCCCCCTACGAGCAGTACTTC; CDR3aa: CASRTGLAGGAPYEQYF
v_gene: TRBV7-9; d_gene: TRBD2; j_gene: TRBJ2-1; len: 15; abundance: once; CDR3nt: TGTGCCAGCAGCTCACTAGCGGGAGCTTACAATGAGCAGTTCTTC; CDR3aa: CASSSLAGAYNEQFF
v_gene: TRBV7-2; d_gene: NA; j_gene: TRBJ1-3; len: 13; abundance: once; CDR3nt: TGTGCCAGCAGCTCGAGGGCTGAGGACACCATATATTTT; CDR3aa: CASSSRAEDTIYF
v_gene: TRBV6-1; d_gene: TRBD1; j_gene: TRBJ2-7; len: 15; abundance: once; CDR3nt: TGTGCCAGCAGTGAGGGACAGGGGGGAACCTACGAGCAGTACTTC; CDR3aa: CASSEGQGGTYEQYF
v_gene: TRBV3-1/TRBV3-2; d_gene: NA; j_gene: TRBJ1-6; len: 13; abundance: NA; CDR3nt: TGTGCCAGCAGCCCGCACAGGGTTTCACCCCTCCACTTT; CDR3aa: CASSPHRVSPLHF
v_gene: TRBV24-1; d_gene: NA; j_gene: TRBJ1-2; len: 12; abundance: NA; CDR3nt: TGTGCCACCAGTGCCCAGGGGTATGGCTACACCTTC; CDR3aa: CATSAQGYGYTF
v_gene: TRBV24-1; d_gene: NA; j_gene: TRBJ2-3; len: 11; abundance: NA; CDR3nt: TGTGCCACCAGTGCATCTAATACGCAGTATTTT; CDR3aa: CATSASNTQYF
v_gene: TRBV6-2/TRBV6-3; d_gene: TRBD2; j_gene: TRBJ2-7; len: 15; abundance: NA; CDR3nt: TGTGCCAGCAGTTACGGTGCTAGCGGGGATAACGAGCAGTACTTC; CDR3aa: CASSYGASGDNEQYF
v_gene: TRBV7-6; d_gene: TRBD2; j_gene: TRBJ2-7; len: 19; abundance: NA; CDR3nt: TGTGCCAGCAGCATTAGGATCCGTCCGAGCGGGACCCACTCCTACGAGCAGTACTTC; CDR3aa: CASSIRIRPSGTHSYEQYF
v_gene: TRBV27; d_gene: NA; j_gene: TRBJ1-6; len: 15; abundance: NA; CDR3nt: TGTGCCAGCTCCGTAGGGAGCTCCTATAATTCACCCCTCCACTTT; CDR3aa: CASSVGSSYNSPLHF
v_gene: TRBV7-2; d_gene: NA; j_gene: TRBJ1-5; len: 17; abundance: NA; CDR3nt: TGTGCCAGCAGCTTTAATGGACGGGTCGGGGCGGGGCAGCCCCAGCATTTT; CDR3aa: CASSFNGRVGAGQPQHF
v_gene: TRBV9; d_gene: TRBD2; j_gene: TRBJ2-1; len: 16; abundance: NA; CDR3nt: TGTGCCAGCAGCGTAGGGGGACTAGCGACCTACAATGAGCAGTTCTTC; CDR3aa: CASSVGGLATYNEQFF
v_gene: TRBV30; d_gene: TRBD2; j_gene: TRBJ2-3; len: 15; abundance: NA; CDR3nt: TGTGCCTGGAGTAGGCTAGCGGCCAGCACAGATACGCAGTATTTT; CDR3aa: CAWSRLAASTDTQYF
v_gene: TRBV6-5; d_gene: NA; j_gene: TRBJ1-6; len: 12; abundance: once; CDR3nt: TGTGCCAGCAGTTACCCGAATTCACCCCTCCACTTT; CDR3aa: CASSYPNSPLHF
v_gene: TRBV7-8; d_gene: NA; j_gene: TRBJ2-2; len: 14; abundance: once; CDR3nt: TGTGCCAGCAGCCCTCGGCCAGGGTTCGGGGAGCTGTTTTTT; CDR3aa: CASSPRPGFGELFF
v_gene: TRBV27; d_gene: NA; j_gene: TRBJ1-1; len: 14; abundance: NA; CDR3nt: TGTGCCAGCAGTTTATATTTCATGAACACTGAAGCTTTCTTT; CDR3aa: CASSLYFMNTEAFF
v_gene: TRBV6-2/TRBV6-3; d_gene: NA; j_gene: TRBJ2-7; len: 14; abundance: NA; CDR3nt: TGTGCCAGCGGCCCCTCCCGGGAACCCTACGAGCAGTACTTC; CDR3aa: CASGPSREPYEQYF
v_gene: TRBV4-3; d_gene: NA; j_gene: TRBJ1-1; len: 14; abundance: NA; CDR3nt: TGCGCCAGCAGCCAAGATTACGGTATCACTGAAGCTTTCTTT; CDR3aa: CASSQDYGITEAFF
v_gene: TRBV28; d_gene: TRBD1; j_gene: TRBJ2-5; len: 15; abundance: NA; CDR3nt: TGTGCCAGCAGCCCCCAACAGGGGGTGCCGAAGACCCAGTACTTC; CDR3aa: CASSPQQGVPKTQYF
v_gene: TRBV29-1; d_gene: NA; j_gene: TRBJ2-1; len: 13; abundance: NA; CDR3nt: TGCAGCGTTGGTACAGACTCCTACAATGAGCAGTTCTTC; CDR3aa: CSVGTDSYNEQFF